The clone carrying this T cell receptor beta chain was seen a handful of times. This entry comes from a study of cytomegalovirus exposure and HLA in healthy donors. Primers for the PCR totalled 60 Vbeta and 13 Jbeta. Data came from immunoSEQ multiplex PCR; TCRdb stores just in-frame clones and leaves some out. The sample has about 140,000 clones, 60% to 80% seen once. The germline V gene has CDR1 WSHSY and CDR2 SAAADI. Germline trimming cut 7 bases from V and 8 bases from J; bases unmatched to any gene: 10. The CDR3 contains 15 residues. This sequence joins TRBV10-2 and TRBJ2-7; TRBD2 agrees at 14 bases. This clonotype was sampled from a woman under 40 in good health and CMV-seronegative. The source material was PBMCs. The CDR3 sequence is CASISGTSGSNKQYF. The CDR3 coding sequence is TGCGCCAGCATCTCCGGGACTAGCGGGAGTAACAAGCAGTACTTC.